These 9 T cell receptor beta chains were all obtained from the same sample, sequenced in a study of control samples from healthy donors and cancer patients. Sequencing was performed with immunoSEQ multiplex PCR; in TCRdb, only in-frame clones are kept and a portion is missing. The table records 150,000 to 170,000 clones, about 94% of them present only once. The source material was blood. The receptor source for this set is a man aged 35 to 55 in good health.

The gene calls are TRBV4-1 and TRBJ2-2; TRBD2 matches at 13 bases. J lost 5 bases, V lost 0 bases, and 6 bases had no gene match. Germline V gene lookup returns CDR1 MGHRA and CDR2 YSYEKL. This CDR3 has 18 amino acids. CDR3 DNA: TGCGCCAGCAGCCAAGAAGGACTAGCGGGGGATGGAACCGGGGAGCTGTTTTTT. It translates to CASSQEGLAGDGTGELFF.

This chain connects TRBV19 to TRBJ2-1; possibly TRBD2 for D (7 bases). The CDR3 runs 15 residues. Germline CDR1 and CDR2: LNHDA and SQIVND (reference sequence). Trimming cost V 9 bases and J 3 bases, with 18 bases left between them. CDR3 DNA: TGTGCCAGCGCTCGAGGGGGACTAAACTACAATGAGCAGTTCTTC. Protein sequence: CASARGGLNYNEQFF.

The CDR3 nucleotides are TGTGCCAGCAGCTTAGCCAGGGCAGAGCCCCAGCATTTT. It yields the protein CASSLARAEPQHF. J is TRBJ1-5 and V is TRBV13; tentative D call: TRBD1 (5 bases). Looked up from germline, CDR1 is PRHDT and CDR2 is FYEKMQ (reference sequence). CDR3 length: 13 residues. The V gene lost 1 base and the J gene lost 8 bases, with 9 bases spanning the gap. The full variable domain, in which reference TRBV13 and TRBJ1-5 provide the parts outside the CDR3, is AAGVIQSPRHLIKEKRETATLKCYPIPRHDTVYWYQQGPGQDPQFLISFYEKMQSDKGSIPDRFSAQQFSDYHSELNMSSLELGDSALYFCASSLARAEPQHFGDGTRLSIL.

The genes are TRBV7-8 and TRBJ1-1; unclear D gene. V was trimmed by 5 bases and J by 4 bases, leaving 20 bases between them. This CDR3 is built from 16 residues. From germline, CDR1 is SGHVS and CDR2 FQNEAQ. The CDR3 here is CASSRRRDPLRTEAFF. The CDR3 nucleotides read TGTGCCAGCAGCCGCCGCCGGGATCCCCTACGCACTGAAGCTTTCTTT.

CDR3 protein: CASSLDQGTIYF. CDR3 bases: TGTGCCAGCAGCTTAGATCAAGGGACCATATATTTT. The chain has TRBV7-9 and TRBJ1-3, with no clear D. V lost 1 base to trimming and J lost 10 bases, with 8 bases between them. CDR3 length: 12 residues. Germline V CDR1 and CDR2: SEHNR, FQNEAQ (reference sequence). The full variable domain, completed using reference TRBV7-9 and TRBJ1-3, is DTGVSQNPRHKITKRGQNVTFRCDPISEHNRLYWYRQTLGQGPEFLTYFQNEAQLEKSRLLSDRFSAERPKGSFSTLEIQRTEQGDSAMYLCASSLDQGTIYFGEGSWLTVV.

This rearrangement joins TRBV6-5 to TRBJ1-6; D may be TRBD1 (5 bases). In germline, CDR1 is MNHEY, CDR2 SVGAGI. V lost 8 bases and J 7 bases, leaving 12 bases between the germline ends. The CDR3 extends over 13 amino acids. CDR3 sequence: CASGAWGNSPLHF. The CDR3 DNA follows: TGTGCCAGCGGCGCGTGGGGCAATTCACCCCTCCACTTT.

The DNA of the CDR3 is TGTGCCAGCAGGGGGGGACAGGCCTATGGCTACACCTTC. This encodes CASRGGQAYGYTF. This chain joins TRBV2 and TRBJ1-2; the match to TRBD1 covers 8 bases. The junction had 4 bases not matched to a gene; V was cut back by 6 bases and J by 4 bases. The V gene's germline CDR1 is SNHLY and CDR2 FYNNEI. The CDR3 has 13 amino acids.

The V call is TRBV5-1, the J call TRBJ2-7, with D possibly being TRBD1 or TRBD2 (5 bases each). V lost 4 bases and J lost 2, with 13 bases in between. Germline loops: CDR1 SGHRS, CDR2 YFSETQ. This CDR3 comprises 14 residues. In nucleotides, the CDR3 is TGCGCCAGCAGCCCAAGGGACCAGGCCTACGAGCAGTACTTC. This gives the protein CASSPRDQAYEQYF.

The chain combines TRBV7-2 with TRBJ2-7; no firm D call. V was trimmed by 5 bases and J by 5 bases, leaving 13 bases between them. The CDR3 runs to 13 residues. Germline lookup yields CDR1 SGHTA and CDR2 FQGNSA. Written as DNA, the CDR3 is TGTGCCAGCAGCCCTGAGCCCCTCGACGAGCAGTACTTC. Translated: CASSPEPLDEQYF.